What follows are 29 T cell receptor beta chains derived from one specimen sequenced in a study of neoadjuvant anti-PD-1 for oral cavity cancer (TCRdb year 2021). The intended sense of this specimen's time point label: after neoadjuvant nivolumab, at surgical resection. To prepare the library, the immunoSEQ multiplex PCR assay was applied. Here the immuneACCESS table is served through TCRdb, limited to in-frame sequences with V and J called. Missing clones are a known gap in these copies; in checked studies unresolved V genes cover under half, and the rest lacks a known reason. The sample table holds approximately 30,000 clones, of which about 80% were seen once. The ten largest make up around 3.1% of the sample. The source material was PBMCs, sampled after nivolumab (anti-PD-1) treatment. The source of these receptors is a person aged 35 to 85 with oral cavity squamous cell carcinoma.

The V gene is TRBV2, the J gene TRBJ1-5; D might be TRBD1 (6 bases). The CDR3 extends over 19 amino acids. V shed 2 bases and J shed 0 bases, with 20 bases lying between them. Germline V gene data show CDR1 as SNHLY and CDR2 as FYNNEI. The CDR3 DNA is TGTGCCAGCAGTGAACAGGGGCCCACCACCTTATATAGCAATCAGCCCCAGCATTTT. As protein: CASSEQGPTTLYSNQPQHF.

This sequence joins TRBV6-6 and TRBJ1-1, with 10 bases that match TRBD1. V dropped 6 bases and J dropped 2; count of bases not matched to a gene: 9. CDR1 and CDR2 from the germline V gene are MNHNY and SVGAGI (reference sequence). This CDR3 contains 16 residues. The CDR3 DNA follows: TGTGCCAGCAGGAGTACCAGACAGGGGGCTAACACTGAAGCTTTCTTT. Amino acids: CASRSTRQGANTEAFF.

This clone showed up just a few times. The V call is TRBV4-3, the J call TRBJ2-2; D is perhaps TRBD2 (5 bases). Germline V CDR1 and CDR2: LGHNA, YSLEER. The V end was cut by 1 base, the J end by 4 bases, with 10 bases between. The CDR3 consists of 15 residues. For the CDR3, the DNA is TGCGCCAGCAGCCAAGCGGGAACTTTCACCGGGGAGCTGTTTTTT. Amino acid sequence: CASSQAGTFTGELFF.

The chain carries TRBV9 and TRBJ2-7; 8 bases are shared with TRBD1. CDR3 length: 13 amino acids. The V gene end was trimmed by 4 bases and the J gene end by 7 bases; junction bases not matched to a gene: 7. CDR1 and CDR2 from the germline V gene are SGDLS and YYNGEE. The CDR3 spells CASSPSTGGEQYF. DNA of the CDR3: TGTGCCAGCAGCCCCAGTACAGGGGGGGAGCAGTACTTC.

In its sample, this clone was seen a few times. V is TRBV7-2 and J is TRBJ2-1; 8 bases line up with TRBD1. Germline V gives CDR1 SGHTA, CDR2 FQGNSA. The CDR3 is 16 amino acids. Losses at the gene ends were 1 base for V and 8 bases for J; bases not matched to a gene: 10. CDR3 sequence (DNA): TGTGCCAGCAGCTTAGGGCAGGGGGCGTCTATCGATGAGCAGTTCTTC. This encodes CASSLGQGASIDEQFF.

The genes are TRBV7-8 and TRBJ2-1; D possibly corresponds to TRBD1 (5 bases). This CDR3 is built from 13 residues. The ends were cut back, 2 bases at V and 9 bases at J, with 11 bases in the middle. CDR1 and CDR2 (germline): SGHVS, FQNEAQ. The CDR3 nucleotides read TGTGCCAGCAGCTTAAAGGGGTCGGGTGAGCAGTTCTTC. It specifies CASSLKGSGEQFF.

The rearrangement links TRBV4-3 to TRBJ1-2; TRBD1 matches 9 bases. V lost 4 bases to trimming and J lost 7 bases; unmatched junction nucleotides: 7. Germline CDR1 and CDR2: LGHNA and YSLEER. The CDR3 sequence is 14 residues long. CDR3: CASSPGTGSIGYTF. The CDR3 nucleotides read TGCGCCAGCAGCCCCGGGACAGGGTCTATTGGCTACACCTTC.

J is TRBJ1-5 and V is TRBV10-2; 7 bases fit TRBD1. Germline trimming cut 6 bases from V and 6 bases from J; bases unmatched to any gene: 11. Germline assignment: CDR1 WSHSY and CDR2 SAAADI. The CDR3 is made up of 15 amino acids. The CDR3 spells CASSHRGGNGQPQHF. The CDR3 DNA follows: TGCGCCAGCAGCCACAGGGGTGGGAATGGTCAGCCCCAGCATTTT.

The V call is TRBV6-5, the J call TRBJ1-5; no reliable D call. Germline assignment: CDR1 MNHEY and CDR2 SVGAGI. The CDR3 runs to 13 residues. V was clipped by 8 bases and J by 0 bases, with 8 bases between them. The CDR3 nucleotides are TGTGCCAGCGGACCCTATAGCAATCAGCCCCAGCATTTT. This gives the protein CASGPYSNQPQHF.

This clone has just one count. The rearrangement joins TRBV7-4 to TRBJ1-4; no definite D call. Trimming removed 0 bases at V and 5 bases at J, with 19 bases between. The V gene's germline CDR1 is SGHVT and CDR2 SQSDAQ. The CDR3 totals 18 residues. CDR3 nucleotides: TGTGCCAGCAGCTTAGCCGGGTCTCGCCTAGCTCCAAATGAAAAACTGTTTTTT. It specifies CASSLAGSRLAPNEKLFF.

This chain connects TRBV5-1 to TRBJ2-2; a possible D gene is TRBD1 (6 bases). The CDR3 extends over 16 amino acids. Germline CDR1 SGHRS, CDR2 YFSETQ. The germline V and J ends were trimmed by 5 bases and 1 base, with 15 bases remaining between them. In DNA form, the CDR3 reads TGCGCCAGCAGTGGGTTCGGACAGTGGAACACCGGGGAGCTGTTTTTT. Its protein product is CASSGFGQWNTGELFF.

V is TRBV5-6 and J is TRBJ2-2; D perhaps matches TRBD2 (5 bases). This CDR3 is 14 amino acids long. Germline assignment: CDR1 SGHDT and CDR2 YYEEEE. V dropped 4 bases and J dropped 1 base, with 8 bases sitting between them. CDR3: CASSVDWNTGELFF. The CDR3 DNA is TGTGCCAGCAGCGTGGACTGGAACACCGGGGAGCTGTTTTTT. Complete variable domain (other parts from reference TRBV5-6 and TRBJ2-2): DAGVTQSPTHLIKTRGQQVTLRCSPKSGHDTVSWYQQALGQGPQFIFQYYEEEERQRGNFPDRFSGHQFPNYSSELNVNALLLGDSALYLCASSVDWNTGELFFGEGSRLTVL.

The chain joins TRBV21-1 to TRBJ2-5; the table's TRBD1 call for D was not verified on the DNA. TRBV21-1 is a listed pseudogene. The CDR3 is 16 amino acids. The CDR3 DNA sequence: TGTGCCAGCAGCAATCCGGGAGACAGGGTTTCAGAGACCCAGTACTTC. Its protein product is CASSNPGDRVSETQYF.

The V and J genes are TRBV30 and TRBJ1-4; 8 bases are shared with TRBD1. The ends lost 3 bases at V and 8 bases at J; junction bases unmatched: 8. The CDR3 loop spans 14 amino acids. Germline V gene data show CDR1 as GTSNPN and CDR2 as SVGIG (reference sequence). The CDR3: CAWRSQGAGEKLFF. The CDR3 coding sequence is TGTGCCTGGAGATCTCAGGGGGCTGGGGAAAAACTGTTTTTT.

The V call is TRBV5-4, the J call TRBJ1-1; D is undetermined. Trimming cost V 4 bases and J 4 bases, with 20 bases left between them. The germline V gene has CDR1 SGHNT and CDR2 YYREEE (reference sequence). The CDR3 consists of 16 residues. The CDR3 loop reads CASSPPPGRSTTEAFF. The CDR3 region has the DNA TGTGCCAGCAGCCCCCCCCCAGGACGAAGTACCACTGAAGCTTTCTTT. The full variable domain, its missing parts supplied by reference TRBV5-4 and TRBJ1-1, is ETGVTQSPTHLIKTRGQQVTLRCSSQSGHNTVSWYQQALGQGPQFIFQYYREEENGRGNFPPRFSGLQFPNYSSELNVNALELDDSALYLCASSPPPGRSTTEAFFGQGTRLTVV.

CDR3 nucleotide sequence: TGCGCCAGCTCTACTACCGGGACAGGGAGGGATGGCTACACCTTC. It translates to CASSTTGTGRDGYTF. The chain employs TRBV5-1 and TRBJ1-2; 9 bases match TRBD1. V shed 7 bases and J 6 bases; nucleotides not matched to a gene: 13. The CDR3 is made up of 15 amino acids. Germline V gene data show CDR1 as SGHRS and CDR2 as YFSETQ.

This clone is labeled medium-sized. This chain links TRBV10-3 with TRBJ2-1; 15 bases match TRBD2. Germline loops: CDR1 ENHRY, CDR2 SYGVKD. This CDR3 region has 19 residues. V dropped 3 bases and J dropped 6; count of bases not matched to a gene: 12. CDR3 sequence (DNA): TGTGCCATCAGTGATCGGACTAGCGGGGGGGTCTTGGCGATCAATGAGCAGTTCTTC. As protein: CAISDRTSGGVLAINEQFF.

The V gene is TRBV27, the J gene TRBJ2-7; the D is unclear. V lost 4 bases to trimming and J lost 3 bases, with 4 bases between them. This CDR3 has 11 residues. Germline lookup yields CDR1 MNHEY and CDR2 SMNVEV (reference sequence). Here the CDR3 DNA reads TGTGCCAGCAGTTCCAGCTACGAGCAGTACTTC. Amino acid sequence: CASSSSYEQYF.

There are a few counts of this clone. This rearrangement joins TRBV28 to TRBJ2-1; the match to TRBD1 covers 8 bases. The germline CDR1 and CDR2 sequences are MDHEN and SYDVKM. This CDR3 has 16 amino acids. J lost 5 bases, V lost 5 bases, and 11 bases had no gene match. The CDR3 spells CASSTGQGFMDNEQFF. The CDR3 DNA reads as TGTGCCAGCAGTACTGGACAGGGTTTTATGGACAATGAGCAGTTCTTC.

The chain links TRBV19 to TRBJ1-1; D gene ambiguous. From germline, CDR1 is LNHDA and CDR2 SQIVND (reference sequence). V gave up 3 bases and J gave up 4 bases, with 9 bases separating them. The CDR3 contains 13 residues. The CDR3, as DNA: TGTGCCAGTAGTATGATGGGGTCCACTGAAGCTTTCTTT. Encoded protein: CASSMMGSTEAFF.

The chain recombines TRBV7-9 with TRBJ1-4; D is unclear. V lost 4 bases, J lost 4 bases, and 16 bases lay in between. The CDR3 is 16 amino acids. CDR1 and CDR2 (germline): SEHNR, FQNEAQ (reference sequence). CDR3: CASSSGLSSLNEKLFF. DNA for the CDR3: TGTGCCAGCAGCTCCGGACTCAGCTCCCTTAATGAAAAACTGTTTTTT.

The chain carries TRBV11-2 and TRBJ2-7; TRBD1 matches at 11 bases. This CDR3 spans 16 amino acids. V lost 3 bases to trimming and J lost 5 bases; unmatched junction nucleotides: 9. CDR1 and CDR2 from the germline V gene are SGHAT and FQNNGV. In DNA form, the CDR3 reads TGTGCCAGCAGCTTTCGGAGGGGGACAGGGGGGCACGAGCAGTACTTC. Residues: CASSFRRGTGGHEQYF.

The chain joins TRBV30 to TRBJ1-6; 7 positions agree with TRBD1. Germline V gene data show CDR1 as GTSNPN and CDR2 as SVGIG (reference sequence). CDR3 size: 16 residues. V shed 2 bases, J shed 0 bases, and the junction held 4 bases outside the gene matches. CDR3 nucleotide sequence: TGTGCCTGGAGTAACTCAGGGGGCTCCTATAATTCACCCCTCCACTTT. Translating gives CAWSNSGGSYNSPLHF. The full variable domain, rest sourced from reference TRBV30 and TRBJ1-6, is SQTIHQWPATLVQPVGSPLSLECTVEGTSNPNLYWYRQAAGRGLQLLFYSVGIGQISSEVPQNLSASRPQDRQFILSSKKLLLSDSGFYLCAWSNSGGSYNSPLHFGNGTRLTVT.

This chain joins TRBV18 and TRBJ1-1; 7 nucleotides match TRBD1. The CDR3 totals 13 residues. Germline V CDR1 and CDR2: KGHSH, LQKENI. V lost 4 bases to trimming and J lost 5 bases; unmatched junction nucleotides: 4. The CDR3 loop is CASSQGAQTEAFF. In DNA, the CDR3 is TGTGCCAGCTCACAGGGGGCGCAAACTGAAGCTTTCTTT.

The chain has TRBV7-6 and TRBJ2-3; TRBD2 is a possible D gene (6 bases). This CDR3 contains 14 residues. Trimming shortened V by 3 bases and J by 0 bases, and 7 bases separated the two germline ends. Germline CDR1 and CDR2: SGHVS and FNYEAQ. CDR3 sequence: CASSFSGSTDTQYF. The CDR3 nucleotides read TGTGCCAGCAGCTTCAGCGGGAGCACAGATACGCAGTATTTT.

The chain has TRBV11-2 and TRBJ2-1; TRBD1 matches at 8 bases. CDR3 size: 16 residues. CDR1 SGHAT and CDR2 FQNNGV come from the germline V gene. The trim removed 4 bases at V and 1 base at J, leaving 6 bases unmatched. DNA for the CDR3: TGTGCCAGCAGCTCGATCGACAGGGGTTCCTACAATGAGCAGTTCTTC. This translates into CASSSIDRGSYNEQFF.

V is TRBV7-9 and J is TRBJ2-1; D gene unclear. V was cut by 1 base and J by 4 bases, with 17 bases left in between. Germline values: CDR1 SEHNR, CDR2 FQNEAQ (reference sequence). The CDR3 runs 17 residues. The CDR3 nucleotides are TGTGCCAGCAGCTTAGAACGGCGCGGTGGTCGATACAATGAGCAGTTCTTC. Protein: CASSLERRGGRYNEQFF.

The V call is TRBV5-1, the J call TRBJ1-1; TRBD1 is a possible D gene (6 bases). Germline CDR1 and CDR2: SGHRS and YFSETQ. Between the trimmed V and J ends, which lost 7 bases and 1 base, there was a span of 14 bases. This CDR3 region has 14 residues. The CDR3 region has the DNA TGCGCCAGCCGTCCAGGGGTTGGGAACACTGAAGCTTTCTTT. Amino acids: CASRPGVGNTEAFF.

This chain joins TRBV9 and TRBJ2-5, with a possible D match to TRBD2 (5 bases). The CDR3 sequence is 15 residues long. Per germline, CDR1 SGDLS and CDR2 YYNGEE. Trimming removed 0 bases from V and 5 bases from J, with 14 bases in between. The CDR3 region is CASSVGLALGETQYF. The DNA of the CDR3 is TGTGCCAGCAGCGTAGGTCTAGCCCTCGGGGAGACCCAGTACTTC. Looking up the rest from reference TRBV9 and TRBJ2-5 gives the full variable domain: DSGVTQTPKHLITATGQRVTLRCSPRSGDLSVYWYQQSLDQGLQFLIQYYNGEERAKGNILERFSAQQFPDLHSELNLSSLELGDSALYFCASSVGLALGETQYFGPGTRLLVL.